The 8 T cell receptor beta chains given below trace back to one sample, sequenced in a study of OX40 agonist ivuxolimab in advanced cancers. Here immunoSEQ multiplex PCR was the method, and the copy in TCRdb shows in-frame clones only, minus some. The sample contains more than 95,000 clones, over 85% of which appear only once. Sample: CD4+ or CD8+ T cells sorted from blood, taken in a trial of the OX40 agonist ivuxolimab. These receptors all come from an adult with an advanced solid tumor such as melanoma, head and neck, liver or kidney cancer.

The V and J genes are TRBV18 and TRBJ1-1, with 7 bases aligning to TRBD1. Germline CDR1 KGHSH, CDR2 LQKENI. V shed 6 bases, J shed 1 base, and the junction held 11 bases outside the gene matches. The length of the CDR3 is 16 residues. The CDR3: CASSPRDSITNTEAFF. CDR3 bases: TGTGCCAGCTCTCCTCGGGACAGTATCACGAACACTGAAGCTTTCTTT.

The chain recombines TRBV5-1 with TRBJ1-4, with 8 bases matching TRBD1. The trim removed 5 bases at V and 7 bases at J, leaving 10 bases unmatched. This CDR3 has 15 residues. CDR1 is SGHRS and CDR2 is YFSETQ in the germline V gene. The CDR3 spells CASSYQGATGEKLFF. In DNA, the CDR3 is TGCGCCAGCAGTTATCAGGGGGCAACGGGTGAAAAACTGTTTTTT.

The chain links TRBV6-5 to TRBJ2-1; possibly TRBD1 for D (6 bases). The germline gives CDR1 MNHEY, CDR2 SVGAGI. Trimming shortened V by 6 bases and J by 4 bases, and 13 bases separated the two germline ends. The CDR3 sequence is 14 residues long. The CDR3 protein is CASRPGQIYNEQFF. DNA of the CDR3: TGTGCCAGCAGGCCGGGACAAATATACAATGAGCAGTTCTTC.

The rearrangement joins TRBV30 to TRBJ1-4, with D maybe TRBD1 (5 bases). The CDR3 has 13 residues. The germline CDR1 and CDR2 sequences are GTSNPN and SVGIG (reference sequence). V was cut by 3 bases and J by 3 bases, with 8 bases left in between. Written as DNA, the CDR3 is TGTGCCTGGAGCGGGGCATCTAATGAAAAACTGTTTTTT. Translated, it gives CAWSGASNEKLFF.

The chain is built from TRBV10-1 and TRBJ2-3; D is ambiguous. The CDR3 is 14 amino acids. Germline V CDR1 and CDR2: WNHNN, SYGVQD (reference sequence). V was clipped by 6 bases and J by 2 bases, with 12 bases between them. DNA for the CDR3: TGCGCCAGCAGCGGTGCGGCGAACACAGATACGCAGTATTTT. This encodes CASSGAANTDTQYF.

This clone occurred a few times. The genes are TRBV4-1 and TRBJ2-6, with TRBD2 matching 7 bases. Trimming removed 1 base from V and 1 base from J; junction bases left unmatched: 7. The CDR3 sequence is 18 residues long. Germline V gives CDR1 MGHRA, CDR2 YSYEKL. CDR3 region: CASSQGGRGRSGANVLTF. In DNA form, the CDR3 reads TGCGCCAGCAGCCAAGGGGGGAGGGGTCGGTCTGGGGCCAACGTCCTGACTTTC.

V usage is TRBV7-8 and J usage is TRBJ1-2; no clear D. CDR1 and CDR2 (germline): SGHVS, FQNEAQ. This CDR3 spans 15 amino acids. Deletions cut 4 bases from V and 8 bases from J, with 20 bases between. Here the CDR3 DNA reads TGTGCCAGCAGCTCATTGGGCCCTACCTCAAGGGGCTACACCTTC. Encoded protein: CASSSLGPTSRGYTF.

The rearrangement joins TRBV28 to TRBJ1-2; 9 nucleotides agree with TRBD1. This CDR3 has 15 amino acids. The V and J ends lost 6 bases and 4 bases, in that order; junction bases with no gene match: 9. Germline lookup yields CDR1 MDHEN and CDR2 SYDVKM. The CDR3 sequence is CASSTGTGSPYGYTF. The DNA of the CDR3 is TGTGCCAGCAGCACCGGGACAGGGTCCCCCTATGGCTACACCTTC.